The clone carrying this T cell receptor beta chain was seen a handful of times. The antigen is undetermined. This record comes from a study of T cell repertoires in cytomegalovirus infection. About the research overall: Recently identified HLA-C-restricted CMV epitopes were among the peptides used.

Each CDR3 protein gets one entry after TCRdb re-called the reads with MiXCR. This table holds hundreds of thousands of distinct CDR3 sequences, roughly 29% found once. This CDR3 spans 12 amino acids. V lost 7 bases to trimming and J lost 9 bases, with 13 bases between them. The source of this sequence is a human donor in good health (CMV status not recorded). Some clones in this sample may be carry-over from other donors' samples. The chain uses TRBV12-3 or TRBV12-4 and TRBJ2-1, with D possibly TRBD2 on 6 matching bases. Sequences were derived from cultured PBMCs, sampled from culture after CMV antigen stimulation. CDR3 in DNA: TGTGCCAGCAACCCCGGGAGTTCTGAGCAGTTCTTC. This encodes CASNPGSSEQFF.